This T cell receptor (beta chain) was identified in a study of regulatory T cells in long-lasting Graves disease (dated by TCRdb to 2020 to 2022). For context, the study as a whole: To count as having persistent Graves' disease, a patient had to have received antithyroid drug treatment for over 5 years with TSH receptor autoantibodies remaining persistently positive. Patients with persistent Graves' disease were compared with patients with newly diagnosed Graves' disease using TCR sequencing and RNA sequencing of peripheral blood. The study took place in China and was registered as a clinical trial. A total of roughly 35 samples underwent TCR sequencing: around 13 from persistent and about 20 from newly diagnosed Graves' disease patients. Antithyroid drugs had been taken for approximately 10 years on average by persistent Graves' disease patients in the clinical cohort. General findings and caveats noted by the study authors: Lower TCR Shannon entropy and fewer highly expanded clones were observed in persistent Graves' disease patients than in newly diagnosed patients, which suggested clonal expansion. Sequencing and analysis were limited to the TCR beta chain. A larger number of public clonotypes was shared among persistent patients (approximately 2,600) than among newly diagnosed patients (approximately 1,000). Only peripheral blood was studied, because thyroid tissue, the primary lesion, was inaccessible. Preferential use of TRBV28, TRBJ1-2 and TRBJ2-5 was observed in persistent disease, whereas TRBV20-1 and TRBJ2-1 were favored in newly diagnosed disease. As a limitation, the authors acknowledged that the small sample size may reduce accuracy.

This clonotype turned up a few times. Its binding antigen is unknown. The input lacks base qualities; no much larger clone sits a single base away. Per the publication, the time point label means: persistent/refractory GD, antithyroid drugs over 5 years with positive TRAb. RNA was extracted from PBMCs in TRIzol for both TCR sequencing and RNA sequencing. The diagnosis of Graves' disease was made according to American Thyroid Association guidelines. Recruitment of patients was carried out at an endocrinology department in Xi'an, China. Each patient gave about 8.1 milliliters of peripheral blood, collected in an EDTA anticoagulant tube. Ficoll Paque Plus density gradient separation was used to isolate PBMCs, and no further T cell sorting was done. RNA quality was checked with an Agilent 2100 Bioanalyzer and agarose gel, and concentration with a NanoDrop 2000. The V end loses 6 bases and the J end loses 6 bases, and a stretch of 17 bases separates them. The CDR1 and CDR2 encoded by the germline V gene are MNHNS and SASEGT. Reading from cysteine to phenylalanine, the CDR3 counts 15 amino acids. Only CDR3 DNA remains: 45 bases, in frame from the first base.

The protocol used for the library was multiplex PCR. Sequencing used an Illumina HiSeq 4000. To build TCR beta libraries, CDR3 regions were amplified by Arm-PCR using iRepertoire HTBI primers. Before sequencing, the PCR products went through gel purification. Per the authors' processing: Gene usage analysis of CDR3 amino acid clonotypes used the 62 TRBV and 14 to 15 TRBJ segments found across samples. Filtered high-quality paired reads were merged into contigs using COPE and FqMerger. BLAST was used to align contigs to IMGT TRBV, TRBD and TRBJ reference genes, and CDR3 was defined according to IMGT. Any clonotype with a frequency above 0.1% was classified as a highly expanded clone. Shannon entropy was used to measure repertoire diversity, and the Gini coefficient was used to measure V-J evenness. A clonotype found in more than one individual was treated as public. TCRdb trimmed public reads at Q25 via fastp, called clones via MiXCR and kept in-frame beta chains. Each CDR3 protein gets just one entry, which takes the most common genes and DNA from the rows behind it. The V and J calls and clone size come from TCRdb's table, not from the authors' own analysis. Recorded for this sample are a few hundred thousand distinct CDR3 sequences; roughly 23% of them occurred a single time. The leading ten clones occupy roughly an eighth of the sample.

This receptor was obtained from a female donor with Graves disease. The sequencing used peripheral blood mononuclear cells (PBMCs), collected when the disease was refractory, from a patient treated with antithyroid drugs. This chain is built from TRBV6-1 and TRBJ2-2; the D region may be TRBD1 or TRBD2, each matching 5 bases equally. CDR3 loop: CASSTRGPWSGELFF. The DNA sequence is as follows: TGTGCCAGCAGCACCCGGGGCCCGTGGTCCGGGGAGCTGTTTTTT.